This is a list of T cell receptor beta chains from one sample in a study of cytomegalovirus exposure and HLA in healthy donors. Produced via immunoSEQ multiplex PCR; TCRdb's table is partial and in-frame only. The sample lists some 120,000 clones, over 60% seen once, with about 2% in the top ten. Sequencing was performed on PBMCs. The receptor set was obtained from a man aged 50-59 years in good health and CMV-seronegative. The CDR3 runs from the conserved cysteine through the conserved F or W. Size tells how often a clone was seen (once, few, many) or the class of an expanded clone, and some rows leave it out.

j_call,v_call,clone_size,cdr3_aa
TRBJ2-2,TRBV7-9,.,CSSSISTAGELFF
TRBJ1-1,TRBV6-1,few,CASSEGGGISEAFF
TRBJ2-3,TRBV11-2,.,CASSLDIGRATDTQYF
TRBJ1-1,TRBV5-1,.,CASSLNAGVEKNTEAFF
TRBJ2-2,TRBV11-1,.,CASSLAFRTGPGELFF
TRBJ1-4,TRBV5-4,.,CASSLVGAGEKLFF
TRBJ1-6,TRBV5-6,few,CASSRDRLFSYNSPLHF
TRBJ2-1,TRBV5-8,few,CASSPGQGQFF
TRBJ2-3,TRBV5-1,few,CASSLRLAGGLSTDTQYF
TRBJ2-5,TRBV6-4,few,CASSDGAEQETQYF
TRBJ2-1,TRBV6-1,.,CASSGVSSYNEQFF
TRBJ2-1,TRBV2,.,CATKRGGEYNEQFF
TRBJ2-5,TRBV28,few,CASSPGTSGGEETQYF
TRBJ1-1,TRBV5-1,few,CASSDQQGRHTEAFF
TRBJ1-4,TRBV2,once,CASTLGGNNEKLFF
.,TRBV6-5,.,CASRTTGAIYEQYF
TRBJ1-3,TRBV6-5,few,CASRRISGNTIYF
TRBJ2-3,TRBV7-9,.,CASSLDVGRTQYF
TRBJ2-1,TRBV5-1,.,CASSLANTGYNEQFF
TRBJ2-2,TRBV5-6,.,CASDGQDSTGELFF
TRBJ1-4,TRBV29-1,few,CSVSPVGGANEKLFF
TRBJ1-2,TRBV19,once,CASSPRSSNYGYTF
TRBJ1-2,TRBV9,.,CASSAPGQGIGYTF
TRBJ2-3,TRBV4-3,.,CASSQGTSGGHVTDTQYF
TRBJ2-3,TRBV28,.,CASRTGRGTDTQYF
.,TRBV4-2,.,CASSQRQGYSDEQYF
TRBJ2-3,TRBV6-4,.,CASSRDYGTTDTQYF
TRBJ2-5,TRBV5-1,.,CASSSERGGGETQYF
TRBJ1-4,TRBV10-3,once,CAISEVSGGNEKLFF
TRBJ2-1,TRBV5-8,.,CASSLGRGRVNEQFF
TRBJ1-6,TRBV6-5,.,CASSYDSLSGNSPLHF
TRBJ1-5,TRBV2,.,CASHVEADQPQHF
TRBJ1-2,TRBV2,.,CASSKDRGSGYTF
TRBJ1-2,TRBV5-6,few,CASSGPGGGYTF
TRBJ1-1,TRBV9,.,CASSVGWGGGEAFF
TRBJ2-3,TRBV5-1,.,CASSLADRAVDTQYF
TRBJ1-4,TRBV5-1,once,CASSSAGTATATNEKLFF
TRBJ2-3,TRBV9,.,CASSVEGQGRDTQYF
TRBJ2-3,TRBV4-1,.,CASSQLQVTDTQYF
TRBJ1-2,TRBV27,few,CASSLSLAGNGYTF
TRBJ1-5,TRBV21-1,.,CASSTGQGSMISNQPQHF
TRBJ2-3,TRBV5-5,.,CASSEDRGLDTQYF